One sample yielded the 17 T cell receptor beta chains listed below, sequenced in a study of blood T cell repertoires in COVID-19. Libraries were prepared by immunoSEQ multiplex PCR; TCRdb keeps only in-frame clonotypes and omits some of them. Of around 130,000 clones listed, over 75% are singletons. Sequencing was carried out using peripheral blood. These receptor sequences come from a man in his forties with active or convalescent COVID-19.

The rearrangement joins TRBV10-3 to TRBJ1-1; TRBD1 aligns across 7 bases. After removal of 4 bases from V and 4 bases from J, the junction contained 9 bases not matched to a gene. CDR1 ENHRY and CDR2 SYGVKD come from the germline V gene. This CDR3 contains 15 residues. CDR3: CAISAGTASGTEAFF. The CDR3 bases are TGTGCCATCAGTGCCGGGACAGCCTCGGGCACTGAAGCTTTCTTT.

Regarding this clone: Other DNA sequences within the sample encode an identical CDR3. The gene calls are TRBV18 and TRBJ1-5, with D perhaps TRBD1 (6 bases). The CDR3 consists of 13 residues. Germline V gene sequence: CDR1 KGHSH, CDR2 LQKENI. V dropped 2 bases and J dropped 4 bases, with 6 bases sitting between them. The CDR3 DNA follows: TGTGCCAGCTCACCAGACAGGAATCAGCCCCAGCATTTT. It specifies CASSPDRNQPQHF.

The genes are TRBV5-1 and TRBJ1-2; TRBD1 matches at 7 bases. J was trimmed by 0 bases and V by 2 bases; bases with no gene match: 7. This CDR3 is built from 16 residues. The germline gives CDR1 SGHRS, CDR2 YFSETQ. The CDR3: CASSFGRGASNYGYTF. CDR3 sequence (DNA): TGCGCCAGCAGCTTCGGCAGGGGGGCCTCTAACTATGGCTACACCTTC.

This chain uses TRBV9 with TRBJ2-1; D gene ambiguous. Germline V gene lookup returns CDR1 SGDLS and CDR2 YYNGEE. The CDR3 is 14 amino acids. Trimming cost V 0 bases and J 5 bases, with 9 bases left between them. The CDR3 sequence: CASSVVTANNEQFF. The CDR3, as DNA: TGTGCCAGCAGCGTAGTAACTGCGAACAATGAGCAGTTCTTC.

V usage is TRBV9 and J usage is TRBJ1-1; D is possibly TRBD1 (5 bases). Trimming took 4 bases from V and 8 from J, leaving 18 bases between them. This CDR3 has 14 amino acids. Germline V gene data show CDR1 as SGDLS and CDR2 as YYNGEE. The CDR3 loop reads CASSTSGWQQEAFF. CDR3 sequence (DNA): TGTGCCAGCAGCACTTCAGGGTGGCAGCAAGAAGCTTTCTTT.

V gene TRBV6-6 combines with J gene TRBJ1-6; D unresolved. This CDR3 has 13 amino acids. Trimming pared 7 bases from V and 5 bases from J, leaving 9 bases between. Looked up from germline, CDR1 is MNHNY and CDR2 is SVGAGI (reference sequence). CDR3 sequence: CASIWRDNSPLHF. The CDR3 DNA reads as TGTGCCAGCATTTGGAGGGATAATTCACCCCTCCACTTT.

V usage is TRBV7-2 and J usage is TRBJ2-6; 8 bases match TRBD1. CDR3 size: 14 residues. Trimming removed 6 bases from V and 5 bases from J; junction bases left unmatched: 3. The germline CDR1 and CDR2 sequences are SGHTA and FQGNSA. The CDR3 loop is CASSSGGWANVLTF. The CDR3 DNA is TGTGCCAGCAGTTCAGGGGGCTGGGCCAACGTCCTGACTTTC.

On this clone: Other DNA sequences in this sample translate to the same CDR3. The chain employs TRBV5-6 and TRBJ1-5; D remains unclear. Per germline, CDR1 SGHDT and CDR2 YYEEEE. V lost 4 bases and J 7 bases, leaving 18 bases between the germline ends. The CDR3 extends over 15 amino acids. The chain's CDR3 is CASSDSALGKQPQHF. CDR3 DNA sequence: TGTGCCAGCAGCGACTCGGCTCTCGGTAAACAGCCCCAGCATTTT.

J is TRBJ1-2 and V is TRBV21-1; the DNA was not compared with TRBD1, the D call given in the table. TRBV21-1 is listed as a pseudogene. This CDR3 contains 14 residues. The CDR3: CASSLETGNYGYTF. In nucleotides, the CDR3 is TGTGCCAGCAGCCTTGAGACAGGTAACTATGGCTACACCTTC.

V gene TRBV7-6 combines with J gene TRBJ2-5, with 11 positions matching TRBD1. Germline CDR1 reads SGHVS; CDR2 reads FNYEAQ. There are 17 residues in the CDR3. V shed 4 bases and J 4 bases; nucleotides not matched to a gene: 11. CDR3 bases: TGTGCCAGCAGCTCCGGGACAGGGGGTTGGGTTAGAGAGACCCAGTACTTC. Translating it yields CASSSGTGGWVRETQYF.

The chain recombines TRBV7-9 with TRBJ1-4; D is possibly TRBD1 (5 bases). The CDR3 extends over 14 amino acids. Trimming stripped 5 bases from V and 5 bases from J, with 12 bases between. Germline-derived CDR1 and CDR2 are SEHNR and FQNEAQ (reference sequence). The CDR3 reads CASSPQALNEKLFF. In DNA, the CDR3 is TGTGCCAGCAGCCCACAGGCGCTAAATGAAAAACTGTTTTTT.

The CDR3 sequence: CASSIQGQGLGYTF. The CDR3 DNA reads TGCGCCAGCAGCATACAGGGACAGGGATTGGGCTACACCTTC. The J gene is TRBJ1-2, the V gene TRBV5-1; 9 nucleotides align to TRBD1. V trimming: 4 bases; J trimming: 8 bases; junction bases outside the gene matches: 9. The CDR3 has 14 amino acids. CDR1 is SGHRS and CDR2 is YFSETQ in the germline V gene.

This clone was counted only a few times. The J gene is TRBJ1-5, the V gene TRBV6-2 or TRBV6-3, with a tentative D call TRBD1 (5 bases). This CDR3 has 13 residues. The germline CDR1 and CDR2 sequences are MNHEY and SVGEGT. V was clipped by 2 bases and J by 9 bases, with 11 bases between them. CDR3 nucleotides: TGTGCCAGCAGTTACAGTCAGGGCCGGCCCCAGCATTTT. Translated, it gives CASSYSQGRPQHF.

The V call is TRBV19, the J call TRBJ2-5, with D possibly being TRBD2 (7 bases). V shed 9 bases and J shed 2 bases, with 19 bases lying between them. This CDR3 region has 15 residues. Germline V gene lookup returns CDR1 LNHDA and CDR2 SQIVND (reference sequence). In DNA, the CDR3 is TGTGCCAGCTCAACCCGGGGGGCACCACAAGAGACCCAGTACTTC. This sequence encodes CASSTRGAPQETQYF. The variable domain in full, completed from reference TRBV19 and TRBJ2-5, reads DGGITQSPKYLFRKEGQNVTLSCEQNLNHDAMYWYRQDPGQGLRLIYYSQIVNDFQKGDIAEGYSVSREKKESFPLTVTSAQKNPTAFYLCASSTRGAPQETQYFGPGTRLLVL.

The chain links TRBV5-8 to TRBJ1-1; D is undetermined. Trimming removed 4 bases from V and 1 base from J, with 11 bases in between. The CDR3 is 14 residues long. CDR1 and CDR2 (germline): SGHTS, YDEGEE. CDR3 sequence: CASSTWATNTEAFF. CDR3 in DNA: TGTGCCAGCAGCACCTGGGCCACGAACACTGAAGCTTTCTTT.

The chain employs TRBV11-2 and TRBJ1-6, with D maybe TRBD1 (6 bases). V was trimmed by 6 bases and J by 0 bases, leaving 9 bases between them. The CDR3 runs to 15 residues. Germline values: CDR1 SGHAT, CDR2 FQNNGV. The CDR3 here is CASRPQGSYNSPLHF. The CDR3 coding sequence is TGTGCCAGCAGACCACAGGGCTCCTATAATTCACCCCTCCACTTT.

The CDR3, as DNA: TGTGCCAGAAGCGAACCTAGTGAGGGGGAAGATACGCAGTATTTT. Protein: CARSEPSEGEDTQYF. V usage is TRBV5-3 and J usage is TRBJ2-3; D may be TRBD1 (6 bases). TRBV5-3 is filed as an ORF, its function uncertain. The V and J ends lost 4 bases and 5 bases respectively, with 17 bases between them. This CDR3 has 15 residues.